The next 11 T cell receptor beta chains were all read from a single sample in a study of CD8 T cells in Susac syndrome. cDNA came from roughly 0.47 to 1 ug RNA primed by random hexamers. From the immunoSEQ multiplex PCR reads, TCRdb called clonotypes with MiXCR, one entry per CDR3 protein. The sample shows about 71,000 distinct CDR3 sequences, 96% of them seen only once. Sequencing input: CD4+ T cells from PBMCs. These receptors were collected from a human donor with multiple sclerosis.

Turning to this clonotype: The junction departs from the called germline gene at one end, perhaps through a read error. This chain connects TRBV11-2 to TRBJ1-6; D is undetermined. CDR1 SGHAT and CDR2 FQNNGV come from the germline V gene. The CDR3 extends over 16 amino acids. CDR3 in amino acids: CASTLVPSSYNSPLHF. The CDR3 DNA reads TGTGCCAGCACCTTAGTCCCGAGCTCCTATAATTCACCCCTCCACTTT.

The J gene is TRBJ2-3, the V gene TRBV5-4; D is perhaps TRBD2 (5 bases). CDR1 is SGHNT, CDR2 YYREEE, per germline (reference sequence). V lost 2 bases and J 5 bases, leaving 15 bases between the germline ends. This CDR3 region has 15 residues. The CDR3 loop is CASSFRGAPIDTQYF. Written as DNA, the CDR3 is TGTGCCAGCAGCTTTCGGGGTGCCCCCATAGATACGCAGTATTTT.

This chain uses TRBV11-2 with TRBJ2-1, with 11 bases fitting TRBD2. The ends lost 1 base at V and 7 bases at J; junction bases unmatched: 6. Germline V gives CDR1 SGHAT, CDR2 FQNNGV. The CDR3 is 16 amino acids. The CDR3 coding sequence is TGTGCCAGCAGCTTAGCCGGTAGCGGGGGGGTAAATGAGCAGTTCTTC. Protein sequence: CASSLAGSGGVNEQFF.

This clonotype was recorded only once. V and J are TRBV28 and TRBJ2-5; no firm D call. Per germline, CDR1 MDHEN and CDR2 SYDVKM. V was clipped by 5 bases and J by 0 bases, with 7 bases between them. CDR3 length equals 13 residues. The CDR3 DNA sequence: TGTGCCAGCAGTAGGTCCGACCAAGAGACCCAGTACTTC. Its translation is CASSRSDQETQYF. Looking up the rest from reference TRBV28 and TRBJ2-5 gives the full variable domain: DVKVTQSSRYLVKRTGEKVFLECVQDMDHENMFWYRQDPGLGLRLIYFSYDVKMKEKGDIPEGYSVSREKKERFSLILESASTNQTSMYLCASSRSDQETQYFGPGTRLLVL.

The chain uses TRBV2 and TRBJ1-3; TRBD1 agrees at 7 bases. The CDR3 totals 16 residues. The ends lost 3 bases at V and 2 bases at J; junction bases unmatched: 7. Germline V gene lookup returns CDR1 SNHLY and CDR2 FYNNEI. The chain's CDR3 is CASSEAQGRAGNTIYF. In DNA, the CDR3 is TGTGCCAGCAGTGAGGCACAGGGGCGCGCTGGAAACACCATATATTTT. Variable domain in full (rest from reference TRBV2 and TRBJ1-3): EPEVTQTPSHQVTQMGQEVILRCVPISNHLYFYWYRQILGQKVEFLVSFYNNEISEKSEIFDDQFSVERPDGSNFTLKIRSTKLEDSAMYFCASSEAQGRAGNTIYFGEGSWLTVV.

The chain's CDR3 is CASSLGQGNTIYF. The CDR3 DNA is TGTGCCAGCAGCCTGGGACAGGGGAACACCATATATTTT. The rearrangement uses TRBV3-1 and TRBJ1-3; 10 bases are a match to TRBD1. The germline gives CDR1 LGHDT, CDR2 YNNKEL (reference sequence). The CDR3 consists of 13 residues. Losses at the gene ends were 4 bases for V and 7 bases for J; bases not matched to a gene: 1.

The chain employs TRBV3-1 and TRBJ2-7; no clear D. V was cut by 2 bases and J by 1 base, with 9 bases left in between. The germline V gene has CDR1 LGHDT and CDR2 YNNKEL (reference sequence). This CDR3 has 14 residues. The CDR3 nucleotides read TGTGCCAGCAGCCAACAGGTTCTGTCCTACGAGCAGTACTTC. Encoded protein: CASSQQVLSYEQYF.

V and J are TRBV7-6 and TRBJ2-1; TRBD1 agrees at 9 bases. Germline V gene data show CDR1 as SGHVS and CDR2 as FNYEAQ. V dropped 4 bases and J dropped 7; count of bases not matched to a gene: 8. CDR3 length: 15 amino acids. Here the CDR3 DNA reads TGTGCCAGCAGCTATCCGGGACAGGGTAATAATGAGCAGTTCTTC. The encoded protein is CASSYPGQGNNEQFF.

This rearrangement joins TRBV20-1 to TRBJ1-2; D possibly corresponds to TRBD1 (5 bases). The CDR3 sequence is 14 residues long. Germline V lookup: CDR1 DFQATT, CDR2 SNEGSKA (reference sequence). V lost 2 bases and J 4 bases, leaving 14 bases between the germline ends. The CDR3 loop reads CSARIGELFYGYTF. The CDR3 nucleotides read TGCAGTGCTAGAATAGGGGAACTGTTCTATGGCTACACCTTC.

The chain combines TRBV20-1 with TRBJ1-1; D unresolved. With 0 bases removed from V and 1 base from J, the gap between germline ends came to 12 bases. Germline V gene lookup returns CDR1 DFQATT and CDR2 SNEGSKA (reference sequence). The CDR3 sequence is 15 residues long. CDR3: CSARDPSTPNTEAFF. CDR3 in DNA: TGCAGTGCTAGAGATCCCAGCACCCCGAACACTGAAGCTTTCTTT.

The CDR3 reads CASSLVEGPLHF. CDR3 nucleotides: TGTGCCAGCAGCCTCGTCGAAGGACCCCTCCACTTT. The chain has TRBV6-5 and TRBJ1-6; D is ambiguous. The CDR3 runs 12 residues. Deletions cut 6 bases from V and 12 bases from J, with 12 bases between. Germline loops: CDR1 MNHEY, CDR2 SVGAGI.